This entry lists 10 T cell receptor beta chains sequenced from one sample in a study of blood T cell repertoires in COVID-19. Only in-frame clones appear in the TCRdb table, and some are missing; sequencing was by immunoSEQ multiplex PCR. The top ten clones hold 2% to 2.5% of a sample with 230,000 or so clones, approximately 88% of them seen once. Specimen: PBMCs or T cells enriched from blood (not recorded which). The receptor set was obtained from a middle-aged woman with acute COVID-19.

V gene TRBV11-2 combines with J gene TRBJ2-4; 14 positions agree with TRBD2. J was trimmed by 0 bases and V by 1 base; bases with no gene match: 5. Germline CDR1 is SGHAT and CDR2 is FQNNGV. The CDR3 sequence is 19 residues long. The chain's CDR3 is CASSLVGTSGGIAKNIQYF. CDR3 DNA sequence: TGTGCCAGCAGCTTAGTGGGGACTAGCGGGGGCATAGCCAAAAACATTCAGTACTTC.

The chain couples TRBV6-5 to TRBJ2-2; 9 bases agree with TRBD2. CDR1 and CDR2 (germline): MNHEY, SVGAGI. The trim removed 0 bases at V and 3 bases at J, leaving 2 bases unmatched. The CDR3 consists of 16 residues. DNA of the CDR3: TGTGCCAGCAGTTACTCGGCGGGAGGGGACACCGGGGAGCTGTTTTTT. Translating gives CASSYSAGGDTGELFF.

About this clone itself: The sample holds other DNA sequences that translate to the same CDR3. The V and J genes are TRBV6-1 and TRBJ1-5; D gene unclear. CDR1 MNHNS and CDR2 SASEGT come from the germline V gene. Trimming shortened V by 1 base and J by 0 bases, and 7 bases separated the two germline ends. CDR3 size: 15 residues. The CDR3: CASSEVEGSNQPQHF. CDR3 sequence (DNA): TGTGCCAGCAGTGAAGTGGAGGGTAGCAATCAGCCCCAGCATTTT.

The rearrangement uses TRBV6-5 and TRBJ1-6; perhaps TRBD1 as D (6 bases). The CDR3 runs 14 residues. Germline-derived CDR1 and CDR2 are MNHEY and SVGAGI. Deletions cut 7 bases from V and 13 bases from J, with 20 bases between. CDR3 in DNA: TGTGCCAGCATTACTTCTGCCAGGGGCAGTCCCCTCCACTTT. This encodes CASITSARGSPLHF.

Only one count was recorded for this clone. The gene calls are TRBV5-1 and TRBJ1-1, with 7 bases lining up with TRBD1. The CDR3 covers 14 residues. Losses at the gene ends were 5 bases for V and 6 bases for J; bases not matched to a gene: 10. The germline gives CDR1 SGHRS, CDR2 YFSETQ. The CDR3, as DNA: TGCGCCAGCAGTATGACAGGGACATTTCCTGAAGCTTTCTTT. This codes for CASSMTGTFPEAFF.

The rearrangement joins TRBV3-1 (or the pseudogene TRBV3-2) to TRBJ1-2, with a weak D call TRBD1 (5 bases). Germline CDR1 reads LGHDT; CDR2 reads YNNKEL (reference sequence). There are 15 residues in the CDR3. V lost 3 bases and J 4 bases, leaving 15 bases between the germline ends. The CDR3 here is CASSQAGGKGYGYTF. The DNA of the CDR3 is TGTGCCAGCAGCCAGGCCGGGGGGAAGGGCTATGGCTACACCTTC.

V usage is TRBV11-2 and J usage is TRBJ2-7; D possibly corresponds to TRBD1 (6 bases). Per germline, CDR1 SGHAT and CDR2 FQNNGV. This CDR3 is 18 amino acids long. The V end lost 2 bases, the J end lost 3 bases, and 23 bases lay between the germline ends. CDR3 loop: CASSLKSPDSDILYEQYV. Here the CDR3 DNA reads TGTGCCAGCAGCTTAAAGTCTCCGGACAGCGATATCCTCTACGAGCAGTACGTC.

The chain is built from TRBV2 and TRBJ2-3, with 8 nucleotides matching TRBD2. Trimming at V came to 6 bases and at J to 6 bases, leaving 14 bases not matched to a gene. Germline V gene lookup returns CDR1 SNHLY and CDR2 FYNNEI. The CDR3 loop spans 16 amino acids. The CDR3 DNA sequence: TGTGCCAGCAGGGTCCTTGGGACTAGGGCCGGGGATACGCAGTATTTT. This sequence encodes CASRVLGTRAGDTQYF.

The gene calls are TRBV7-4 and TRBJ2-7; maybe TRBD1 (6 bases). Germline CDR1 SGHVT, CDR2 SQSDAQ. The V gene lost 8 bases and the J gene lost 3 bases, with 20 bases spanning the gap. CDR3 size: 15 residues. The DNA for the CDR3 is TGTGCCAGCGTACGGTACCGGGACACCCACTACGAGCAGTACGTC. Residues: CASVRYRDTHYEQYV.

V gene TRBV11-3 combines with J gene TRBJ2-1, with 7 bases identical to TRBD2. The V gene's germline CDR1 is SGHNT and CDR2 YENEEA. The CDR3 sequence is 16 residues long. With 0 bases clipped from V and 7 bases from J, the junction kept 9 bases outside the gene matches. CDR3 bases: TGTGCCAGCAGCTTAGATATGTGGGAGGGCCAGAATGAGCAGTTCTTC. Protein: CASSLDMWEGQNEQFF.